One sample yielded the 22 T cell receptor beta chains listed below, sequenced in a study of blood T cells in healthy people across ages. A second PCR of about 7 to 11 cycles used a sample-barcoded 5' primer and a J-beta primer mix. One entry per CDR3 protein, called by TCRdb with MiXCR from the 5' RACE reads. The data contain around 940,000 distinct CDR3 sequences, roughly 51% of them singletons. The sequencing sample was made of blood. The source of these receptors is a woman between 55 and 75 years old in good health.

This chain links TRBV6-5 with TRBJ2-3, with D possibly TRBD1 on 5 matching bases. Germline V CDR1 and CDR2: MNHEY, SVGAGI. Trimming left V 3 bases short and J 6 bases short, with 16 bases between. CDR3 length: 15 residues. DNA of the CDR3: TGTGCCAGCAGTTATGGACGCCAAGGGGCGGATACGCAGTATTTT. This sequence encodes CASSYGRQGADTQYF.

This clonotype was detected only a few times. The chain links TRBV20-1 to TRBJ2-7, with 8 bases fitting TRBD2. V was clipped by 7 bases and J by 2 bases; unmatched bases: 4. The germline V gene has CDR1 DFQATT and CDR2 SNEGSKA (reference sequence). CDR3 length equals 12 residues. The CDR3 sequence is CSDMGLAYEQYF. CDR3 nucleotide sequence: TGCAGTGATATGGGACTAGCCTACGAGCAGTACTTC.

The chain carries TRBV20-1 and TRBJ2-1; TRBD2 aligns across 8 bases. The J segment lost 5 bases and the V segment lost 5 bases, leaving 8 bases of the junction unmatched. Germline assignment: CDR1 DFQATT and CDR2 SNEGSKA (reference sequence). The CDR3 runs 14 residues. The CDR3 spells CSARPSGRNNEQFF. In DNA, the CDR3 is TGCAGTGCTCGACCTAGCGGGCGTAACAATGAGCAGTTCTTC.

The chain recombines TRBV6-5 with TRBJ2-2; 11 positions agree with TRBD2. The germline V gene has CDR1 MNHEY and CDR2 SVGAGI. The CDR3 is 15 amino acids. The V segment lost 5 bases and the J segment 7 bases; nucleotides outside the gene matches: 6. CDR3 sequence: CASSRSGRAGGELFF. CDR3 coding DNA: TGTGCCAGCAGTCGTAGCGGGAGGGCTGGCGGGGAGCTGTTTTTT.

This clonotype came up many times. The genes are TRBV18 and TRBJ2-7, with D perhaps TRBD1 (5 bases). CDR3 length: 13 residues. The V end was cut by 2 bases, the J end by 3 bases, with 8 bases between. In germline, CDR1 is KGHSH, CDR2 LQKENI. The DNA of the CDR3 is TGTGCCAGCTCACCAGGACAACACTACGAGCAGTACTTC. Amino acid sequence: CASSPGQHYEQYF. The whole variable domain, remainder taken from reference TRBV18 and TRBJ2-7, is NAGVMQNPRHLVRRRGQEARLRCSPMKGHSHVYWYRQLPEEGLKFMVYLQKENIIDESGMPKERFSAEFPKEGPSILRIQQVVRGDSAAYFCASSPGQHYEQYFGPGTRLTVT.

This CDR3 is CASSLGKGAYEQYF. CDR3 nucleotide sequence: TGTGCCAGCAGTTTGGGGAAGGGGGCTTACGAGCAGTACTTC. The chain is built from TRBV12-3 or TRBV12-4 and TRBJ2-7; the match to TRBD1 covers 7 bases. The CDR3 runs 14 residues. Losses at the gene ends were 3 bases for V and 4 bases for J; bases not matched to a gene: 6.

This chain connects TRBV30 to TRBJ1-1; the match to TRBD1 covers 7 bases. CDR3 size: 15 residues. Losses at the gene ends were 3 bases for V and 3 bases for J; bases not matched to a gene: 10. Germline V gene sequence: CDR1 GTSNPN, CDR2 SVGIG (reference sequence). CDR3 coding DNA: TGTGCCTGGAGACTACCAAGGGGGCAGGACACTGAAGCTTTCTTT. Translation: CAWRLPRGQDTEAFF.

V is TRBV29-1 and J is TRBJ2-1; 7 bases are a match to TRBD1. Per the germline V gene, CDR1 is SQVTM and CDR2 is ANQGSEA. This CDR3 spans 10 amino acids. The V segment lost 6 bases and the J segment 12 bases; nucleotides outside the gene matches: 5. CDR3 bases: TGCAGCGTCCAGGGGGAAGGGCAGTTCTTC. This translates into CSVQGEGQFF.

V and J are TRBV28 and TRBJ2-1; the D call may be TRBD1 or TRBD2 (6 bases each). From germline, CDR1 is MDHEN and CDR2 SYDVKM. V dropped 8 bases and J dropped 9 bases, with 29 bases sitting between them. There are 17 residues in the CDR3. The CDR3 coding sequence is TGTGCCAGCCTTTTATCAGTCAGTCTACACGAGGGGGGTGAGCAGTTCTTC. Translation gives CASLLSVSLHEGGEQFF.

The V gene is TRBV5-1, the J gene TRBJ2-1; 13 bases map to TRBD2. Per germline, CDR1 SGHRS and CDR2 YFSETQ. CDR3 size: 18 residues. V dropped 4 bases and J dropped 5; count of bases not matched to a gene: 12. CDR3 DNA: TGCGCCAGCAGCCATAAAATTGCCGGGACTAGCGGGAACAATGAGCAGTTCTTC. This codes for CASSHKIAGTSGNNEQFF.

V gene TRBV21-1 combines with J gene TRBJ2-5; TRBD1 is taken as the D call from the table, unchecked against the DNA. TRBV21-1 is marked as a pseudogene. The CDR3 contains 15 residues. The CDR3 sequence: CASSKAGANQETQYF. The CDR3 nucleotides are TGTGCCAGCAGCAAAGCAGGGGCAAACCAAGAGACCCAGTACTTC.

V usage is TRBV7-3 and J usage is TRBJ2-1; 9 bases are a match to TRBD2. The germline V gene encodes CDR1 SGHTA and CDR2 FQGTGA. Unmatched junction bases numbered 7, after V lost 5 bases and J lost 8 bases. The CDR3 is 14 residues long. The CDR3 nucleotides read TGTGCCAGCAGCAACGCGCGGGAGGGCCATGAGCAGTTCTTC. This codes for CASSNAREGHEQFF.

The chain links TRBV10-3 to TRBJ2-7, with 9 positions matching TRBD2. Germline V gene lookup returns CDR1 ENHRY and CDR2 SYGVKD. This CDR3 comprises 17 residues. Trimming took 3 bases from V and 2 from J; bases not matched to a gene: 11. This chain's CDR3 is CAISDLGAGGDPYEQYF. The CDR3 region has the DNA TGTGCCATCAGTGACCTTGGGGCGGGAGGGGATCCCTACGAGCAGTACTTC.

Here the CDR3 DNA reads TGTGCCAGCAGTTGGATCTATGGCTACACCTTC. Its translation is CASSWIYGYTF. This chain uses TRBV25-1 with TRBJ1-2, with D unclear. Germline V gene data show CDR1 as MGHDK and CDR2 as SYGVNS. There are 11 residues in the CDR3. V lost 5 bases to trimming and J lost 4 bases, with 5 bases between them.

A note on this clonotype: One junction end disagrees with the germline gene, perhaps due to a read error. The chain's CDR3 is CVSSKDRNQPQHF. CDR3 coding DNA: TGTGTCAGCAGTAAGGACAGGAATCAGCCCCAGCATTTT. V usage is TRBV27 and J usage is TRBJ1-5, with 7 bases aligning to TRBD1. Germline V gene lookup returns CDR1 MNHEY and CDR2 SMNVEV (reference sequence). This CDR3 has 13 residues.

The V gene is TRBV13, the J gene TRBJ2-4; 7 positions agree with TRBD1. V was clipped by 4 bases and J by 7 bases; unmatched bases: 7. The CDR3 length is 14 residues. Germline V gene lookup returns CDR1 PRHDT and CDR2 FYEKMQ (reference sequence). The CDR3 DNA reads TGTGCCAGCAGCTCTCGACAGGGTTTGAACATTCAGTACTTC. As protein: CASSSRQGLNIQYF.

Of note for this clonotype: Germline and junction disagree at one end, which may indicate a read error. The rearrangement joins TRBV7-9 to TRBJ2-1; D remains ambiguous. The CDR3 totals 15 residues. Germline V gives CDR1 SEHNR, CDR2 FQNEAQ (reference sequence). CDR3 DNA sequence: TGTGTCAGCAGCGTTAGCAACACCATCGCCAATGAGCAGTTCTTC. Protein sequence: CVSSVSNTIANEQFF.

The CDR3 region is CSVVGATPGTDTQYF. Here the CDR3 DNA reads TGCAGCGTTGTGGGGGCTACCCCTGGCACAGATACGCAGTATTTT. The V gene is TRBV29-1, the J gene TRBJ2-3; D may be TRBD1 (6 bases). V gave up 4 bases and J gave up 1 base, with 15 bases separating them. Per the germline V gene, CDR1 is SQVTM and CDR2 is ANQGSEA. This CDR3 spans 15 amino acids.

The chain carries TRBV11-2 and TRBJ2-2, with a weak D call TRBD2 (5 bases). The CDR3 runs 14 residues. Trimming cost V 5 bases and J 2 bases, with 9 bases left between them. Germline assignment: CDR1 SGHAT and CDR2 FQNNGV. This chain's CDR3 is CASSGAVNTGELFF. The CDR3 DNA sequence: TGTGCCAGCAGCGGAGCGGTTAACACCGGGGAGCTGTTTTTT. The full variable domain, rest sourced from reference TRBV11-2 and TRBJ2-2, is EAGVAQSPRYKIIEKRQSVAFWCNPISGHATLYWYQQILGQGPKLLIQFQNNGVVDDSQLPKDRFSAERLKGVDSTLKIQPAKLEDSAVYLCASSGAVNTGELFFGEGSRLTVL.

This clonotype was recorded a few times. In DNA form, the CDR3 reads TGCAGTGCTAGCCAGGACAGGGTCAATGGTGGCTACACCTTC. This codes for CSASQDRVNGGYTF. The chain carries TRBV20-1 and TRBJ1-2, with TRBD1 matching 8 bases. The germline CDR1 and CDR2 sequences are DFQATT and SNEGSKA (reference sequence). The CDR3 runs 14 residues. V trimming: 3 bases; J trimming: 7 bases; junction bases outside the gene matches: 10.

This clonotype showed up just a few times. This chain links TRBV9 with TRBJ2-1; unclear D gene. V was trimmed by 4 bases and J by 1 base, leaving 15 bases between them. From germline, CDR1 is SGDLS and CDR2 YYNGEE. The CDR3 extends over 16 amino acids. The CDR3 region is CASSPPFAHSYNEQFF. CDR3 in DNA: TGTGCCAGCAGCCCCCCCTTTGCGCATTCCTACAATGAGCAGTTCTTC. The full variable domain, rest sourced from reference TRBV9 and TRBJ2-1, is DSGVTQTPKHLITATGQRVTLRCSPRSGDLSVYWYQQSLDQGLQFLIQYYNGEERAKGNILERFSAQQFPDLHSELNLSSLELGDSALYFCASSPPFAHSYNEQFFGPGTRLTVL.

This chain connects TRBV5-1 to TRBJ2-5; no definite D call. The germline V and J ends were trimmed by 3 bases and 5 bases, with 11 bases remaining between them. The CDR3 has 13 residues. Germline V gene lookup returns CDR1 SGHRS and CDR2 YFSETQ. The DNA for the CDR3 is TGCGCCAGCAGCTCGCCGGTGGGGGAGACCCAGTACTTC. It encodes CASSSPVGETQYF.